This T cell receptor beta chain was documented in a study of T-cell memory formation after mild COVID-19. Study outcomes and limitations: In pre-infection memory, a portion of responding clones appeared, which suggested that cross-reactive memory joined. Later expanders leaned CD4+, whereas day 15 to 85 contracting clones were balanced CD4/CD8.

The CDR3 covers 13 residues. Trimming took 8 bases from V and 0 from J, leaving 8 bases between them. TCRdb ran MiXCR on the 5' RACE reads and lists one entry per CDR3 protein. The sample carries about 350,000 distinct CDR3 sequences, around 13% recorded once. On this clonotype: Its target is not known.

This receptor was identified in a man younger than 30 who had mild COVID-19 (a few samples of this study predate the infection). Cell type and time point are not known. V usage is TRBV12-3 or TRBV12-4 and J usage is TRBJ1-3; D uncertain. Material for sequencing was PBMCs or a T cell subset sorted from them (not recorded which). Here the CDR3 DNA reads TGTGCCAGCCGGGAGGGCTCTGGAAACACCATATATTTT. Protein product: CASREGSGNTIYF.